This TCR beta chain was captured in a study of blood T cells in healthy people across ages. This clonotype was recorded a few times. Its antigen is undetermined. Sample-barcoded 5' priming and a J-beta primer mix drove a second PCR of roughly 6 to 12 cycles. Each cDNA was tagged by a template-switch adaptor containing 12 random nucleotides. In TCRdb, the 5' RACE reads were re-called with MiXCR into one record per CDR3 protein. The sample lists a few hundred thousand distinct CDR3 sequences, approximately 52% occurring once. Trimming left V 3 bases short and J 2 bases short, with 7 bases between. Germline V CDR1 and CDR2: SQVTM, ANQGSEA. The CDR3 covers 12 residues. Notes on the study in general: Older individuals had lower TCR beta diversity per million T cells (the decline was roughly linear).

The amount of total RNA extracted per sample was at least 6 micrograms. This TCR was sampled from a man in his 60s in good health. The sample was blood. The chain is built from TRBV29-1 and TRBJ1-2, with D maybe TRBD1 (5 bases). As DNA, the CDR3 is TGCAGCGTTGATCCAGGGAACTATGGCTACACCTTC. Translation: CSVDPGNYGYTF.